The clone carrying this T cell receptor (beta chain) was counted a single time. Its antigen is not identified. This sample was taken from a study of T cell responses to AZD1222 COVID-19 vaccine. At the level of the study: Samples with a second dose at about 4 or about 12 weeks were pooled together.

The study's findings and limits: It was only six AZD1222 recipients who were seropositive at baseline.

The data were produced by immunoSEQ multiplex PCR, yet TCRdb's version contains in-frame clones alone and is incomplete. The sample records over 130,000 clones, 93% being singletons. The sequences come from peripheral blood, collected on day 0 of AZD1222 vaccination. This clonotype originated in an adult in good health.

CDR3 sequence: CASSPGSLEQYF. The CDR3 DNA reads as TGTGCCAGCTCACCAGGGAGTCTCGAGCAGTACTTC. The V gene is TRBV18, the J gene TRBJ2-7, with D tentatively TRBD2 (5 bases). CDR1 KGHSH and CDR2 LQKENI come from the germline V gene. V lost 2 bases and J 6 bases, leaving 8 bases between the germline ends. This CDR3 is built from 12 residues.